One T cell receptor (beta chain) is described in this entry. Its antigen is unknown. These data come from a study of shared clonotypes between healthy human individuals. Splitting of CD4+ cells produced CD45RA+ naive and CD45RA-negative memory subsets. Study-wide points: What naive subsets generally showed was a larger estimated richness than memory subsets showed. Measured sharing among donors was expected to vary with sequencing depth.

In the original workflow: ImmunoSEQ output held junction-only sequences without quality scores, so filtering differed. This table comes from immunoSEQ multiplex PCR, and its TCRdb copy is limited to in-frame clones, with some not included. V, J and clone size derive from that table, while D and trimming were established from the DNA sequence. Among about 2.4 million clones listed, 93% were seen once. Looked up from germline, CDR1 is SGHNT and CDR2 is YYREEE (reference sequence). Trimming removed 3 bases at V and 4 bases at J, with 10 bases between. The CDR3 is made up of 13 amino acids. This receptor was taken from a man between 18 and 29 years old in good health. Some clones in this sample may be carry-over from other donors' samples. The chain is built from TRBV5-4 and TRBJ1-1, with a tentative D call TRBD1 (6 bases). Sequenced input: naive CD4+ T cells from PBMCs. As to subset: CD45RA+ positively selected. Here the CDR3 reads CASSSPGATEAFF. In DNA form, the CDR3 reads TGTGCCAGCAGCTCCCCGGGGGCCACTGAAGCTTTCTTT.